This TCR beta chain comes out of a study of T cell changes during pregnancy in multiple sclerosis. The data were produced by immunoSEQ multiplex PCR, yet TCRdb's version contains in-frame clones alone and is incomplete. The table shows tens of thousands of clones, with 90% to 95% occurring only once. The CDR3 is made up of 13 amino acids. The V and J ends lost 6 bases and 7 bases, in that order; junction bases with no gene match: 5. The germline V gene encodes CDR1 SEHNR and CDR2 FQNEAQ (reference sequence). The chain carries TRBV7-9 and TRBJ1-3; 8 bases match TRBD1. The TCR originated in a female donor with multiple sclerosis, enrolled in a pregnancy study. The material was CD4+ T cells from peripheral blood mononuclear cells, obtained before pregnancy. The CDR3 here is CASSSRTGNTIYF. The CDR3 nucleotides read TGTGCCAGCAGTTCCCGGACAGGGAACACCATATATTTT.